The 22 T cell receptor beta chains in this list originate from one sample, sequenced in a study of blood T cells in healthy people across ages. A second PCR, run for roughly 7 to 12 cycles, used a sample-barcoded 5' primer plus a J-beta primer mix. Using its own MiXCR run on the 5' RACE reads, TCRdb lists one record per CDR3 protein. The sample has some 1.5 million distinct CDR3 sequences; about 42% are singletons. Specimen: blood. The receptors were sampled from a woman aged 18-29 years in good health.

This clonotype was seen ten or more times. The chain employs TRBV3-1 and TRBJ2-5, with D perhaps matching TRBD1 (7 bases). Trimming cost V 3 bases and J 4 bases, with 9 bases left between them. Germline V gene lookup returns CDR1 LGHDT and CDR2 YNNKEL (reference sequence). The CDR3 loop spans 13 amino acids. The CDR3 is CASSQQGGETQYF. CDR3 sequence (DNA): TGTGCCAGCAGCCAGCAGGGGGGAGAGACCCAGTACTTC.

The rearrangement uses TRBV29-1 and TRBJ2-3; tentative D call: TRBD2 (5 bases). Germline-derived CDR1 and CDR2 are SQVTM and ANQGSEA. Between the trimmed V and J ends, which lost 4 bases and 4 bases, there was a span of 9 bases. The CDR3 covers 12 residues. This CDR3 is CSVAAGPDTQYF. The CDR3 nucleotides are TGCAGCGTTGCGGCGGGCCCAGATACGCAGTATTTT.

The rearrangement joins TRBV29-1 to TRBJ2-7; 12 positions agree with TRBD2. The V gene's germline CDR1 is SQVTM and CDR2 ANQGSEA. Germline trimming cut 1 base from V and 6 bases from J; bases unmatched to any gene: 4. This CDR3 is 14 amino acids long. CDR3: CSVEVLGLAGEQYF. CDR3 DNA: TGCAGCGTTGAAGTCTTGGGACTAGCGGGCGAGCAGTACTTC.

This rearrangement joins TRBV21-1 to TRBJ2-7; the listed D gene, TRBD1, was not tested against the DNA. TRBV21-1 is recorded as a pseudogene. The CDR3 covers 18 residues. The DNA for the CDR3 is TGTGCCAGCATAGCAAAATTCTCATCAGACAGGGGAACCTACGAGCAGTACTTC. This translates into CASIAKFSSDRGTYEQYF.

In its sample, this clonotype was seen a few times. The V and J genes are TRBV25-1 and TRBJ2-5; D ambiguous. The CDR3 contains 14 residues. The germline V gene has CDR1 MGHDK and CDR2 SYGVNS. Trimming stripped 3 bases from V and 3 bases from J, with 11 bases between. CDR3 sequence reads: CASSDAGREETQYF. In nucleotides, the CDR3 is TGTGCCAGCAGTGATGCCGGACGGGAAGAGACCCAGTACTTC.

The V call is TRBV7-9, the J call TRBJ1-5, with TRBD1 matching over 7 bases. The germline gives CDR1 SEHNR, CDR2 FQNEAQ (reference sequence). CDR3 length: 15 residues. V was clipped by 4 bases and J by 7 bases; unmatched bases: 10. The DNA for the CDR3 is TGTGCCAGCAGCTATGGGACAGAATCGGGACAGCCCCAGCATTTT. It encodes CASSYGTESGQPQHF.

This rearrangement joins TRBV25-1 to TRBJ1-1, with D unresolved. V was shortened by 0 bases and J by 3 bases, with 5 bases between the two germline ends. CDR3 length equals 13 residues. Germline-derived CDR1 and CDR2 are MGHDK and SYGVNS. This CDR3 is CASSEYLHTEAFF. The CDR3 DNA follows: TGTGCCAGCAGTGAATATCTCCACACTGAAGCTTTCTTT.

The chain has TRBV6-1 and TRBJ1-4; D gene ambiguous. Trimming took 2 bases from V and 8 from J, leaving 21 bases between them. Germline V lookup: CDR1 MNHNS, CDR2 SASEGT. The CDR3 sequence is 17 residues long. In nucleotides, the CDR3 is TGTGCCAGCAGTGAACGGGAGTATCTTAACGGCCCAGAAAAACTGTTTTTT. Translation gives CASSEREYLNGPEKLFF.

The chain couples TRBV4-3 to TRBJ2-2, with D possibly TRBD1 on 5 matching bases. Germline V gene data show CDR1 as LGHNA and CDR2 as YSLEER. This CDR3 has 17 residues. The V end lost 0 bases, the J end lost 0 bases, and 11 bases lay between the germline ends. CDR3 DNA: TGCGCCAGCAGCCAAGAGTGGGCCAGGGCGAACACCGGGGAGCTGTTTTTT. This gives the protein CASSQEWARANTGELFF.

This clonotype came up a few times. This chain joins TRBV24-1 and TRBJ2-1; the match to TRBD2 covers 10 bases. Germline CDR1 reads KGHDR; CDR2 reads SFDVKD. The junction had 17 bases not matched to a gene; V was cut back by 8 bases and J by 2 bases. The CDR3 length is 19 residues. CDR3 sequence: CATMGTRGQAGGAYNEQFF. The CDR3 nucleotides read TGTGCCACCATGGGGACACGGGGTCAAGCGGGAGGGGCCTACAATGAGCAGTTCTTC.

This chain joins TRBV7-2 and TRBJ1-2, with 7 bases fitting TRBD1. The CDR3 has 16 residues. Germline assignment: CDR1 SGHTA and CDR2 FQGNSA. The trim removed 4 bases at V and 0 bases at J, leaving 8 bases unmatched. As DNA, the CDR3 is TGTGCCAGCAGCTGGGACAGCCAACTTGCTAACTATGGCTACACCTTC. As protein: CASSWDSQLANYGYTF.

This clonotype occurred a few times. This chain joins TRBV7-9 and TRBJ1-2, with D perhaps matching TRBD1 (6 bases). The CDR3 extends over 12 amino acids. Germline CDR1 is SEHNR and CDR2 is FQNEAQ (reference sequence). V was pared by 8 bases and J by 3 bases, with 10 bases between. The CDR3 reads CASRRQDYGYTF. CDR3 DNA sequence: TGTGCCAGCCGAAGACAGGACTATGGCTACACCTTC.

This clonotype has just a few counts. CDR3 in amino acids: CASSLTLYPNYGYTF. CDR3 sequence (DNA): TGTGCCAGCAGCTTGACCCTTTACCCTAACTATGGCTACACCTTC. This chain links TRBV7-2 with TRBJ1-2, with unresolved D. The germline V and J ends were trimmed by 3 bases and 0 bases, with 11 bases remaining between them. Germline values: CDR1 SGHTA, CDR2 FQGNSA. The CDR3 is 15 residues long.

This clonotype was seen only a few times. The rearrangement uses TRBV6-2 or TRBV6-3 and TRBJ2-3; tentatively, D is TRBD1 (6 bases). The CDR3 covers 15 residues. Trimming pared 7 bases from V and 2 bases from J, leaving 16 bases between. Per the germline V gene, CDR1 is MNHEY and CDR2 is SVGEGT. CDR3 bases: TGTGCCAGCACCCCCCAGGGGAAACCCACAGATACGCAGTATTTT. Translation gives CASTPQGKPTDTQYF.

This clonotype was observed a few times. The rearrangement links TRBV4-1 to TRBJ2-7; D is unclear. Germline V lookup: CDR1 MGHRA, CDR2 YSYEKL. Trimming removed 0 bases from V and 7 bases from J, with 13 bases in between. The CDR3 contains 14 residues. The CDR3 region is CASSQDPVYNEQYF. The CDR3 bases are TGCGCCAGCAGCCAAGATCCGGTGTACAATGAGCAGTACTTC.

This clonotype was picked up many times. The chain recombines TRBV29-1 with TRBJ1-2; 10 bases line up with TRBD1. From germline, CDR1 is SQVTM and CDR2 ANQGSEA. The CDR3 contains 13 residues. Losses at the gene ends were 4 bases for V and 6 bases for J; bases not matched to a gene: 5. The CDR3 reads CSVGAGQGNGYTF. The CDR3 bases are TGCAGCGTTGGCGCGGGACAGGGGAATGGCTACACCTTC.

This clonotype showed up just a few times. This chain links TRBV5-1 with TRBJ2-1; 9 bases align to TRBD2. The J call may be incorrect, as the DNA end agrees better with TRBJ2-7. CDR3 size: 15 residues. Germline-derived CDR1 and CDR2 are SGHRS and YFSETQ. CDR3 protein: CASISGGSSYNEQYF. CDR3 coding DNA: TGCGCCAGCATTAGCGGGGGAAGTTCCTACAATGAGCAGTACTTC.

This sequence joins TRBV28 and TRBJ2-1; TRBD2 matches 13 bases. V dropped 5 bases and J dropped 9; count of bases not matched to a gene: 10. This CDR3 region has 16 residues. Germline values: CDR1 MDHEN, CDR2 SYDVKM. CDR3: CASSNPGLAGDGEQFF. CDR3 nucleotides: TGTGCCAGCAGTAACCCCGGACTAGCGGGAGACGGTGAGCAGTTCTTC.

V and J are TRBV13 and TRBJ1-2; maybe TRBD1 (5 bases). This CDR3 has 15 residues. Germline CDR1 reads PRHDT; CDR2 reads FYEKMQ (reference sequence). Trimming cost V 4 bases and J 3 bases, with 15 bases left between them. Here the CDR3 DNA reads TGTGCCAGCAGCTCCTCAGGGTGGGCCTACTATGGCTACACCTTC. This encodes CASSSSGWAYYGYTF.

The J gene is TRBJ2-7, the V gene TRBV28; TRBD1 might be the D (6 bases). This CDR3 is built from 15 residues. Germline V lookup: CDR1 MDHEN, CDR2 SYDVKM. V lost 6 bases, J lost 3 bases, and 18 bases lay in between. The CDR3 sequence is CASSSRDKKGYEQYF. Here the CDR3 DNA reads TGTGCCAGCAGCTCACGGGACAAGAAAGGCTACGAGCAGTACTTC.

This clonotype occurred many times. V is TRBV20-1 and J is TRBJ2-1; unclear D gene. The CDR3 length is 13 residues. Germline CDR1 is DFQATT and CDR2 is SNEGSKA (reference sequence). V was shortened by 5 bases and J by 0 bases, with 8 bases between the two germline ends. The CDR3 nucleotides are TGCAGTGCTCGCGGTTACTCCTACAATGAGCAGTTCTTC. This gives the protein CSARGYSYNEQFF.

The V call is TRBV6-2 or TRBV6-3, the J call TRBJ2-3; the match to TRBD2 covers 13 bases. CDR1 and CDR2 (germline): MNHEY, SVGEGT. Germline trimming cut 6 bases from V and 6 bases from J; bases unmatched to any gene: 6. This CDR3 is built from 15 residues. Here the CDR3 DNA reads TGTGCCAGCAGCCGACCGGGACTAGCGGGGGATACGCAGTATTTT. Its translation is CASSRPGLAGDTQYF.